This TCR beta chain was retrieved from a study of blood T cell repertoires in COVID-19 (dated by TCRdb to 2020 to 2021). Notes on the research overall: Samples covering the acute and convalescent phases of COVID-19 were provided by collaborators in the United States, Italy and Spain. The samples were drawn from two sources: the first 160 participants of the ongoing ImmuneRACE study, and 950 to 1,500 subjects contributed by 6 global collaborators. The repertoires were made available in a free public database intended to serve as a resource for research on the immune response to SARS-CoV-2. Where HLA class I and class II types were available, the types were taken from metadata supplied by the sample provider, not from assay-based typing. The prospective study material was composed of cDNA or gDNA derived from T cells, B-cell-depleted T cells, or PBMCs. The dataset comprised deeply sampled blood TCRbeta repertoires from subjects exposed to, actively infected with, or recovered from COVID-19. Sample metadata almost always included a de-identified subject ID, COVID-19 status, age in years and sex. Findings and caveats that apply to the study as a whole: How much clinical and demographic metadata was included differed by source and by participant, and the metadata was provided uncurated.

The collaborating institutions used their own protocols to collect whole blood in K2EDTA tubes. For TCRbeta analysis, collaborators shipped samples as frozen whole blood, isolated PBMCs, or DNA extracted from either of those sample types. The immunoSEQ Assay, a bias-controlled multiplex PCR, was used to amplify TCRbeta CDR3 regions from genomic DNA. In the authors' own workflow: Nucleated cell counts per sample were estimated from amplification of reference gene primers within the assay. Sequence reads were collapsed and filtered to measure the absolute abundance of every unique TCRbeta CDR3 rearrangement. For each sample, productive Simpson clonality was calculated as the square root of Simpson's diversity index across productive rearrangements. TCRdb's version of the immuneACCESS table is confined to in-frame rearrangements and falls short of the full clone set. An unresolved V gene accounts for under half of the shortfall where checked; the remainder is of unknown origin. That table gives V, J and clone size, and the DNA gave D and trimming. The sample table holds about 310,000 clones, of which roughly 87% were seen once. Jointly, the top ten make up 1% of the sample.

The CDR3 covers 15 residues, taking in both the cysteine and the phenylalanine. Only the CDR3 portion is preserved as DNA: 45 bases, with reading frame beginning at the first base. At the junction V is shortened by 6 bases and J by 4 bases, with 19 bases in between. The germline V gene specifies SGHVS as CDR1 and FQNEAQ as CDR2. Concerning this clone: No antigen is known for it. No base quality information exists; no much larger clone differs at one position.

Specimen: peripheral blood. This clonotype was obtained from a man aged 45-60 years with active or convalescent COVID-19. The chain is assembled from TRBV7-8 and TRBJ2-7; the D region possibly corresponds to TRBD2 (5 bases align). The CDR3 region: CASSRGPGTQYEQYF. The DNA is TGTGCCAGCAGTCGAGGGCCGGGTACTCAGTACGAGCAGTACTTC.